The 12 T cell receptor beta chains reported below all come from one sample, sequenced in a study of OX40 agonist ivuxolimab in advanced cancers. Sequencing was performed with immunoSEQ multiplex PCR; in TCRdb, only in-frame clones are kept and a portion is missing. The sample has some 81,000 clones, over 70% seen once. Sequencing used CD4+ or CD8+ T cells sorted from blood, obtained in a trial of the OX40 agonist ivuxolimab. The receptors were sampled from an adult with an advanced solid tumor such as melanoma, head and neck, liver or kidney cancer.

The V gene is TRBV11-2, the J gene TRBJ2-7; D is undetermined. The V gene lost 5 bases and the J gene lost 6 bases, with 11 bases spanning the gap. Looked up from germline, CDR1 is SGHAT and CDR2 is FQNNGV. The CDR3 is 12 residues long. For the CDR3, the DNA is TGTGCCAGCAGCCTAACGATCGCCGAGCAGTACTTC. Its protein product is CASSLTIAEQYF. The variable domain in full, with the rest retrieved from reference TRBV11-2 and TRBJ2-7, is EAGVAQSPRYKIIEKRQSVAFWCNPISGHATLYWYQQILGQGPKLLIQFQNNGVVDDSQLPKDRFSAERLKGVDSTLKIQPAKLEDSAVYLCASSLTIAEQYFGPGTRLTVT.

V and J are TRBV28 and TRBJ2-4; D call uncertain. The CDR3 extends over 14 amino acids. Germline assignment: CDR1 MDHEN and CDR2 SYDVKM. V was shortened by 3 bases and J by 5 bases, with 11 bases between the two germline ends. This chain's CDR3 is CASSFHGRENIQYF. The DNA of the CDR3 is TGTGCCAGCAGTTTTCATGGACGGGAAAACATTCAGTACTTC.

This clone was seen a few times. The chain couples TRBV27 to TRBJ2-7; 8 nucleotides align to TRBD1. Germline V gives CDR1 MNHEY, CDR2 SMNVEV (reference sequence). Trimming at V came to 7 bases and at J to 5 bases, leaving 13 bases not matched to a gene. This CDR3 is 15 amino acids long. The CDR3, as DNA: TGTGCCAGCAAGGCCGGGTGGACAGGGAAAAACGAGCAGTACTTC. It translates to CASKAGWTGKNEQYF.

This sequence joins TRBV6-5 and TRBJ1-4; D might be TRBD1 (5 bases). V lost 4 bases and J lost 6, with 15 bases in between. The CDR3 has 15 amino acids. Germline CDR1 reads MNHEY; CDR2 reads SVGAGI. The chain's CDR3 is CASSLSGTGYEKLFF. The CDR3 region has the DNA TGTGCCAGCAGTTTGTCCGGGACGGGTTATGAAAAACTGTTTTTT.

This chain uses TRBV4-2 with TRBJ2-6; D is uncertain. The length of the CDR3 is 16 residues. The germline CDR1 and CDR2 sequences are LGHNA and YNFKEQ. The V end lost 3 bases, the J end lost 4 bases, and 13 bases lay between the germline ends. The CDR3 DNA follows: TGTGCCAGCAGCCAGGACCTCACGCCCGGGGCCAACGTCCTGACTTTC. Translated: CASSQDLTPGANVLTF.

This chain joins TRBV10-3 and TRBJ1-6, with D unresolved. Trimming removed 2 bases from V and 0 bases from J, with 11 bases in between. This CDR3 comprises 17 residues. Germline CDR1 reads ENHRY; CDR2 reads SYGVKD. CDR3 sequence reads: CAISEGDGSSYNSPLHF. In DNA, the CDR3 is TGTGCCATCAGTGAGGGTGATGGGAGCTCCTATAATTCACCCCTCCACTTT.

The rearrangement links TRBV5-5 to TRBJ2-4, with D hard to call. This CDR3 comprises 14 residues. Germline lookup yields CDR1 SGHKS and CDR2 YYEKEE (reference sequence). Trimming removed 1 base from V and 3 bases from J, with 8 bases in between. The CDR3 DNA reads TGTGCCAGCAGCTTGTTACAGAGCAAAAACATTCAGTACTTC. Amino acid sequence: CASSLLQSKNIQYF.

The chain joins TRBV19 to TRBJ2-2; 8 bases map to TRBD2. From germline, CDR1 is LNHDA and CDR2 SQIVND (reference sequence). Losses at the gene ends were 5 bases for V and 1 base for J; bases not matched to a gene: 3. The CDR3 is 15 residues long. The CDR3, as DNA: TGTGCCAGTAGTCGGGGACTAGGGAACACCGGGGAGCTGTTTTTT. As protein: CASSRGLGNTGELFF.

The rearrangement links TRBV19 to TRBJ1-3, with D perhaps TRBD1 (5 bases). Germline-derived CDR1 and CDR2 are LNHDA and SQIVND (reference sequence). V was shortened by 6 bases and J by 0 bases, with 15 bases between the two germline ends. CDR3 size: 16 residues. The CDR3 bases are TGTGCCAGTAGAGCTCAGGGAGGGTACTCTGGAAACACCATATATTTT. It yields the protein CASRAQGGYSGNTIYF.

This clone was recorded once. The V call is TRBV10-1, the J call TRBJ2-7; 9 bases map to TRBD2. The CDR3 consists of 19 residues. The V segment lost 0 bases and the J segment 1 base; nucleotides outside the gene matches: 13. The germline V gene encodes CDR1 WNHNN and CDR2 SYGVQD (reference sequence). Here the CDR3 reads CASSESGPDSSGRSYEQYF. CDR3 bases: TGCGCCAGCAGTGAGTCCGGTCCAGACAGCAGCGGGAGGTCCTACGAGCAGTACTTC.

This chain connects TRBV18 to TRBJ2-5; 7 bases line up with TRBD2. Germline V CDR1 and CDR2: KGHSH, LQKENI. Trimming cost V 2 bases and J 0 bases; bases outside gene matches: 6. This CDR3 is built from 16 residues. This chain's CDR3 is CASSPVVLADQETQYF. CDR3 in DNA: TGTGCCAGCTCACCAGTGGTGCTAGCGGACCAAGAGACCCAGTACTTC.

In this sample, this clone turned up a few times. The chain employs TRBV18 and TRBJ2-1; D is perhaps TRBD1 (6 bases). Germline CDR1 and CDR2: KGHSH and LQKENI. The CDR3 is 13 amino acids. Trimming removed 2 bases from V and 4 bases from J, with 6 bases in between. Here the CDR3 DNA reads TGTGCCAGCTCACCAGGACAGTACAATGAGCAGTTCTTC. It yields the protein CASSPGQYNEQFF. Variable domain in full (rest from reference TRBV18 and TRBJ2-1): NAGVMQNPRHLVRRRGQEARLRCSPMKGHSHVYWYRQLPEEGLKFMVYLQKENIIDESGMPKERFSAEFPKEGPSILRIQQVVRGDSAAYFCASSPGQYNEQFFGPGTRLTVL.